The clone carrying this T cell receptor beta chain was seen more than once but under ten times. Its specificity is not known. Attachment of unique molecular identifiers was made to individual cDNA molecules. TCRdb independently ran MiXCR on the 5' RACE reads; one entry per CDR3 protein. The sample includes tens of thousands of distinct CDR3 sequences, 5.3% of them seen just once. This sample is drawn from a study of early T cells in non-severe SARS-CoV-2 infection. General study findings and limits: Lookups in VDJdb leaned toward anti-spike CD8 responses and missed private and CD4 specificities.

The CDR3 extends over 12 amino acids. Germline V gives CDR1 SGHDT, CDR2 YYEEEE. Trimming stripped 4 bases from V and 8 bases from J, with 12 bases between. This chain links TRBV5-6 with TRBJ1-2, with TRBD1 as a possible D gene (5 bases). The clonotype comes from an adult who was a healthcare worker with PCR-confirmed SARS-CoV-2 infection or an uninfected control (not recorded which). Sequences were obtained from whole blood. The CDR3 sequence is CASSRWGYGYTF. DNA for the CDR3: TGTGCCAGCAGCAGATGGGGGTACGGCTACACCTTC.